This entry is about one T cell receptor beta chain. This clonotype showed up many times. Its binding antigen is unknown. Base quality data are lacking; no much larger clone is found one base away. Libraries were prepared through 5' RACE. Sequencing took place on an Illumina HiSeq 2500. The second PCR ran for roughly 7 to 11 cycles and used a J-beta primer mix along with a sample-barcoded 5' primer. A unique molecular identifier was introduced onto each TCR beta cDNA molecule by a template-switch 5' adaptor carrying 12 random nucleotides. Each sample yielded at least 2.5 million CDR3-containing paired-end reads. First-strand cDNA synthesis was performed from all RNA using the Mint cDNA synthesis kit, with priming by a TRBC-specific oligonucleotide. All cDNA was treated with uracil-DNA glycosylase and then went through a first 18-cycle PCR with the universal primers M1SS and BC2_uni_R. Under the source paper's analysis protocol: For normalization, 1 million high-quality reads were randomly selected from each sample, with every read carrying a distinct molecular identifier. Reads sharing molecular identifiers were discarded rather than binned into consensus sequences. MiTCR, set to a Q25 quality threshold and the strictest error-elimination algorithm, was used for CDR3 identification, clonotype clustering and error correction. Lower-bound total TCR beta diversity was estimated with a nonparametric unseen species model using Euler transformation. Through fastp at Q25 and MiXCR, TCRdb rebuilt clones from the public reads, retaining in-frame beta chains. Rows are combined by CDR3 protein, so each entry shows the most common genes and DNA. V and J calls and clone size were set by TCRdb, not the authors. The sample table lists 1.6 million or so distinct CDR3 sequences, about 35% of them with a count of one. Of the sample, approximately 10% is held by the ten largest clones.

This record belongs to a study of blood T cells in healthy people across ages (dated by TCRdb to the mid-2010s). The study in broad terms: Template switching captured roughly one uniquely barcoded TCR beta cDNA molecule per two T cells in model experiments. The study measured age-related changes in TCR beta repertoire diversity using deep sequencing normalized with unique cDNA molecular identifiers. The donors were divided into four age groups: young (average around 16 years), middle-aged (almost 40), aged (about 60) and long-lived (82). To avoid experimental bias, donors of different ages were randomly spread across the sequencing lanes. The study analyzed two additional independent replicas of 1 million unique cDNA reads from the same blood draw for two donors, one aged 18 to 30 and one aged 80 or older. General study outcomes and caveats: The CMV infection status of donors was not known, potentially confounding age-related changes in expanded clonotypes. Estimates of total diversity from one million sequenced T cells were regarded as lower bounds and underestimates. Compared with the aged group, the long-lived group had more naive CD4+ T cells, fewer expanded clones and increased TCR diversity, suggesting age selection. Observed TCR beta diversity per million T cells fell roughly linearly with age, and a significant reduction was already apparent by age roughly 40. Bulk unsorted PBMC profiling prevented conclusive comparison of naive and antigen-experienced compartments. Observed TCR beta diversity correlated strongly with the percentage of naive T cells measured by flow cytometry.

Donors were under 40 systemically healthy Caucasian individuals from Russia aged roughly 6 to 100 years. About 9.1 milliliters of peripheral blood were collected from each donor into EDTA-treated Vacutainer tubes. PBMCs were isolated by Ficoll-Paque density-gradient centrifugation, with at least 6 million obtained per sample. Trizol reagent was used to extract total RNA from the PBMCs, yielding at least 6 micrograms per sample. Naive CD45RAhigh/CD27high T cell percentages were measured by flow cytometry on a PBMC aliquot from every donor. The trim is 3 bases for V and 4 bases for J, with a gap of 14 bases between the germline ends. The CDR3 spans 14 residues, from the cysteine through the phenylalanine. This entry keeps only the CDR3 DNA: 42 bases, framed from base 1. From a lookup of the germline V gene (reference sequence), CDR1 and CDR2 are DFQATT and SNEGSKA.

The clonotype comes from a woman in her 30s in good health. This receptor chain uses TRBV20-1 and TRBJ2-3; the D gene is perhaps TRBD2, from 6 matching bases. The sequencing input was blood. The encoded CDR3 is CSARGTQKADTQYF. The nucleotide sequence reads as follows: TGCAGTGCTAGGGGGACTCAGAAGGCAGATACGCAGTATTTT.